This TCR beta chain was identified during a study of CD8+CD57+ T cells in acquired aplastic anemia. CDR1 is SQVTM, CDR2 ANQGSEA, per germline. With 5 bases removed from V and 0 bases from J, the gap between germline ends came to 11 bases. This CDR3 is built from 13 residues. Template material for TCR beta VDJ and CDR3 profiling consisted of genomic DNA. TCRdb recomputed calls from the reads with MiXCR, one row per CDR3 protein. The profile shows around 200,000 distinct CDR3 sequences, 48% of them singletons. The patients chosen for sequencing had shown expansion of CD8+CD57+ cells (detected by flow cytometry).

V usage is TRBV29-1 and J usage is TRBJ2-7; unclear D gene. Sequencing was performed on sorted CD4+, CD8+, or CD8+CD57+ T cells (not recorded which) from PBMCs. The TCR was taken from a human donor with aplastic anemia. CDR3 DNA sequence: TGCAGCGTTCTAGTGATTAACTCCTACGAGCAGTACTTC. This codes for CSVLVINSYEQYF.